Listed below are T cell receptor beta chains from one sample, sequenced in a study of Graves' ophthalmopathy and Graves' hyperthyroidism. TCRdb called the multiplex PCR reads again in MiXCR, with one record for every CDR3 protein. The data show about 200,000 distinct CDR3 sequences, under 30% seen once. The sequenced material came from peripheral blood. These receptors were taken from a man over 45 with Graves' ophthalmopathy. CDR3s include the opening cysteine and the closing phenylalanine or tryptophan. The D gene is left open where the match is weak. Clone size is shown for a subset of rows, as once, few, many or a class of expanded clone.

d_call	clone_size	v_call	j_call	cdr3_aa	cdr3_nt
NA	many	TRBV6-2/TRBV6-3	TRBJ1-1	CASSQIKHFEAFF	TGTGCCAGCAGTCAGATAAAACACTTTGAAGCTTTCTTT
NA	many	TRBV6-5	TRBJ1-5	CASSRDTGSSNQPQHF	TGTGCCAGCAGTAGAGATACCGGGAGTAGCAATCAGCCCCAGCATTTT
NA	many	TRBV24-1	TRBJ2-6	CATSDRGTAGANVLTF	TGTGCCACCAGTGATAGGGGGACCGCTGGGGCCAACGTCCTGACTTTC
NA	NA	TRBV7-2	TRBJ2-7	CASSPWGAPAYEQYF	TGTGCCAGCAGCCCGTGGGGAGCTCCCGCATACGAGCAGTACTTC
NA	NA	TRBV27	TRBJ2-7	CASSWGGSVEQYF	TGTGCCAGCAGTTGGGGAGGTTCAGTCGAGCAGTACTTC
NA	many	TRBV9	TRBJ2-5	CASSVGTTQETQYF	TGTGCCAGCAGCGTAGGGACTACTCAAGAGACCCAGTACTTC
TRBD2	many	TRBV6-1	TRBJ2-2	CASSVGTSGANTGELFF	TGTGCCAGCAGTGTCGGGACTAGCGGGGCTAACACCGGGGAGCTGTTTTTT
NA	NA	TRBV5-1	TRBJ2-7	CASSLSQAYEQYF	TGCGCCAGCAGCTTGTCTCAAGCCTACGAGCAGTACTTC
TRBD1	NA	TRBV6-2/TRBV6-3	TRBJ1-1	CASGFMGQGGAEAFF	TGTGCCAGCGGATTTATGGGACAGGGAGGCGCTGAAGCTTTCTTT
NA	NA	TRBV6-1	TRBJ1-2	CASSLMDGDYGYTF	TGTGCCAGCAGTCTTATGGACGGAGACTATGGCTACACCTTC
NA	many	TRBV20-1	TRBJ1-2	CSARGWAAPHGYTF	TGCAGTGCTAGAGGGTGGGCGGCTCCCCATGGCTACACCTTC
TRBD1	many	TRBV11-1	TRBJ2-5	CASSSRSRTTGGDETQYF	TGTGCCAGCAGCTCGCGCAGCCGGACGACAGGGGGTGATGAGACCCAGTACTTC
NA	many	TRBV6-5	TRBJ2-2	CASSYSLQGRGELFF	TGTGCCAGCAGTTACTCGTTGCAGGGGCGCGGGGAGCTGTTTTTT
TRBD1	NA	TRBV6-1	TRBJ2-7	CASTMDRSSTYEQYF	TGTGCCAGCACCATGGACAGGAGCTCTACCTACGAGCAGTACTTC
TRBD2	many	TRBV12-3/TRBV12-4	TRBJ2-2	CASTELAGGPGELFF	TGTGCCAGCACCGAACTAGCGGGAGGTCCCGGGGAGCTGTTTTTT
TRBD1	NA	TRBV4-3	TRBJ1-5	CASSQDGTGNQPQHF	TGCGCCAGCAGCCAAGATGGGACAGGCAATCAGCCCCAGCATTTT
TRBD1	NA	TRBV13	TRBJ2-7	CASSLAFGDRGFEQYF	TGTGCCAGCAGCTTAGCGTTTGGCGACAGGGGGTTCGAGCAGTACTTC
NA	many	TRBV24-1	TRBJ2-5	CATSDRKDATYF	TGTGCCACCAGTGACCGTAAAGACGCAACGTACTTC
TRBD1	many	TRBV29-1	TRBJ2-7	CSVAPGQDYYEQYF	TGCAGCGTCGCACCGGGACAGGACTACTACGAGCAGTACTTC
NA	NA	TRBV6-5	TRBJ1-2	CASSHRDKYYGYTF	TGTGCCAGCAGCCACCGGGACAAATACTATGGCTACACCTTC
NA	NA	TRBV6-2/TRBV6-3	TRBJ1-1	CASSFRQGPTMNTEAFF	TGTGCCAGCAGTTTTCGGCAGGGGCCAACTATGAACACTGAAGCTTTCTTT
NA	many	TRBV12-3/TRBV12-4	TRBJ2-7	CASSSGRRGWVPYEQYF	TGTGCCAGCAGTTCCGGACGCCGGGGCTGGGTTCCCTACGAGCAGTACTTC
TRBD2	NA	TRBV29-1	TRBJ2-5	CSVGGGDETQYF	TGCAGCGTTGGGGGAGGGGACGAGACCCAGTACTTC
TRBD1	many	TRBV30	TRBJ1-6	CAWSGLGQGNSPLHF	TGTGCCTGGAGTGGACTGGGACAGGGTAATTCACCCCTCCACTTT
NA	few	TRBV12-3/TRBV12-4	TRBJ2-5	CASSFLGSGGTQYF	TGTGCCAGCAGTTTTCTCGGGAGTGGGGGTACCCAGTACTTC
NA	many	TRBV29-1	TRBJ2-4	CSAGENIQYF	TGCAGCGCGGGGGAAAACATTCAGTACTTC
NA	once	TRBV6-1	TRBJ1-1	CASNPTAGLNTEAFF	TGTGCCAGCAACCCGACTGCAGGTCTGAACACTGAAGCTTTCTTT
NA	NA	TRBV15	TRBJ1-6	CATGRVSYNSPLHF	TGTGCCACCGGGAGGGTCTCCTATAATTCACCCCTCCACTTT
TRBD1	many	TRBV20-1	TRBJ1-6	CSASVGTVSPLHF	TGCAGTGCTTCCGTCGGGACAGTCTCACCCCTCCACTTT
NA	NA	TRBV2	TRBJ2-7	CASGWIAYEQYF	TGTGCCAGCGGATGGATCGCCTACGAGCAGTACTTC
NA	few	TRBV7-8	TRBJ2-6	CASSSKLGRSSGANVLTF	TGTGCCAGCAGCTCTAAACTTGGACGGAGCTCTGGGGCCAACGTCCTGACTTTC
NA	NA	TRBV12-3/TRBV12-4	TRBJ1-1	CASSFLGGGSEAFF	TGTGCCAGCAGTTTTTTAGGGGGGGGTTCTGAAGCTTTCTTT
NA	many	TRBV20-1	TRBJ2-7	CSATTGKYEQYF	TGCAGTGCTACAACAGGGAAATACGAGCAGTACTTC
NA	many	TRBV28	TRBJ1-5	CASSFSGALSNQPQHF	TGTGCCAGCAGTTTCTCTGGGGCTTTAAGCAATCAGCCCCAGCATTTT
NA	many	TRBV7-2	TRBJ1-1	CASSLVSGGNTEAFF	TGTGCCAGCAGCTTAGTATCGGGGGGGAACACTGAAGCTTTCTTT
TRBD1	many	TRBV5-5	TRBJ2-5	CASSSTGVWTQYF	TGTGCCAGCAGCTCAACAGGGGTTTGGACCCAGTACTTC
NA	NA	TRBV6-2/TRBV6-3	TRBJ1-2	CASSFREAYGYTF	TGTGCCAGCAGTTTTCGGGAGGCCTATGGCTACACCTTC
NA	NA	TRBV27	TRBJ2-7	CASRRDGYEQYF	TGTGCCAGCAGAAGGGACGGCTACGAGCAGTACTTC
NA	many	TRBV27	TRBJ1-6	CASSLSVGGGNSPLHF	TGTGCCAGCAGCCTTAGCGTCGGCGGGGGAAATTCACCCCTCCACTTT
NA	once	TRBV10-3	TRBJ1-3	CASRPSSGNTIYF	TGTGCCAGCAGACCATCCTCTGGAAACACCATATATTTT
NA	many	TRBV6-4	TRBJ1-1	CASSDRNGAEAFF	TGTGCCAGCAGTGACCGGAACGGGGCTGAAGCTTTCTTT
NA	many	TRBV24-1	TRBJ1-5	CATSASDSGGHQPQHF	TGTGCCACCAGTGCGTCGGACAGCGGGGGGCATCAGCCCCAGCATTTT
NA	once	TRBV12-3/TRBV12-4	TRBJ2-7	CASSPGTLYVRGYEQYF	TGTGCCAGCAGTCCGGGAACTCTGTATGTGCGGGGCTACGAGCAGTACTTC
NA	many	TRBV28	TRBJ1-2	CASSLEGHGYTF	TGTGCCAGCAGTTTGGAAGGACATGGCTACACCTTC
NA	many	TRBV9	TRBJ2-2	CASSDMTAGELFF	TGTGCCAGCAGCGACATGACGGCCGGGGAGCTGTTTTTT
TRBD1	many	TRBV29-1	TRBJ1-2	CSVPWTGDSSGYTF	TGCAGCGTTCCCTGGACAGGGGACTCTTCAGGCTACACCTTC
TRBD1	NA	TRBV6-1	TRBJ2-7	CASSRLGQGDEQYF	TGTGCCAGCAGTCGCCTCGGACAGGGGGACGAGCAGTACTTC
TRBD2	many	TRBV7-2	TRBJ2-2	CASSLIAGGPPGELFF	TGTGCCAGCAGTTTAATAGCGGGAGGGCCGCCCGGGGAGCTGTTTTTT
NA	NA	TRBV12-3/TRBV12-4	TRBJ2-7	CAIAELHGSYEQYF	TGTGCCATCGCTGAGCTTCACGGGTCCTACGAGCAGTACTTC